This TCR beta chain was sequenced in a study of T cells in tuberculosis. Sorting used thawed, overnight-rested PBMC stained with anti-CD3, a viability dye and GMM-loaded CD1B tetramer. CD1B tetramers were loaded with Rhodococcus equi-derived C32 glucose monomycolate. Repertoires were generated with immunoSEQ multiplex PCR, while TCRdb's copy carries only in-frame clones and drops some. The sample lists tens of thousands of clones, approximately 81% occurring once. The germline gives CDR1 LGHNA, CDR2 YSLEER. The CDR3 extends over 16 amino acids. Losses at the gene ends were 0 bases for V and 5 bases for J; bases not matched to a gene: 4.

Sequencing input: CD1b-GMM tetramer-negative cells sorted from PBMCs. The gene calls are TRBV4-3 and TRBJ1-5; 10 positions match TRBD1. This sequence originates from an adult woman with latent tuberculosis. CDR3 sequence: CASSQDYGTGDQPQHF. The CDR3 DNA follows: TGCGCCAGCAGCCAAGATTATGGGACAGGGGATCAGCCCCAGCATTTT.